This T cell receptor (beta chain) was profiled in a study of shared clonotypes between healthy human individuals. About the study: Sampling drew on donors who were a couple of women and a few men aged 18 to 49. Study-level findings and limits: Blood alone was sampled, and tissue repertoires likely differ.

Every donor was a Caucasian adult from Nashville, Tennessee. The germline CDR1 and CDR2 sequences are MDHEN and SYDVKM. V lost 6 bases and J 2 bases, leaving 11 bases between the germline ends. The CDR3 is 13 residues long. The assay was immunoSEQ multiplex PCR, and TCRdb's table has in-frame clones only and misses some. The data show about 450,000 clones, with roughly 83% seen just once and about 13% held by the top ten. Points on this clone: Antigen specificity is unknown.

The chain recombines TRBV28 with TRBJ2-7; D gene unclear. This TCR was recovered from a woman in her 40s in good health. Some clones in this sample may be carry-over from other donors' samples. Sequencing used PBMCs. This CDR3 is CASSPRSPYEQYF. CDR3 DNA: TGTGCCAGCAGCCCTCGGAGTCCCTACGAGCAGTACTTC.